The source of this T cell receptor beta chain is a study of identical twins. Template switching added a universal primer site; cDNA carried unique molecular identifiers. One entry per CDR3 protein results from TCRdb running MiXCR on the 5' RACE reads. This table holds fewer than 350,000 distinct CDR3 sequences, about 8.1% found once. This clonotype occurred a few times. Its antigen is not identified. General study findings and limits: Weaker excess twin sharing was observed in beta out-of-frame sequences.

V was clipped by 5 bases and J by 4 bases, with 8 bases between them. This CDR3 is 11 amino acids long. Germline lookup yields CDR1 DFQATT and CDR2 SNEGSKA (reference sequence). In addition, the sample was reused for a study of yellow fever vaccine responses in identical twins.

The V call is TRBV20-1, the J call TRBJ1-1; D uncertain. Sequences were obtained from memory (CD45RO+) T cells sorted from blood. This TCR derives from a woman between 18 and 30 years old in good health. CDR3 residues: CSASVGTEAFF. The CDR3, as DNA: TGCAGTGCTTCGGTGGGCACTGAAGCTTTCTTT.